This T cell receptor beta chain comes out of a study of shared clonotypes between healthy human individuals. Across the whole study: The composition of the donors was a couple of women and a few men aged 18 to 49.

Notes on this clone: Its antigen remains unknown.

The ends were cut back, 9 bases at V and 7 bases at J, with 6 bases in the middle. The germline V gene has CDR1 LNHDA and CDR2 SQIVND (reference sequence). The CDR3 extends over 10 amino acids. Findings and caveats of the study: Around 5% of naive CD4 clonotypes were common to a few donors. Represented genetic and exposure-history diversity was restricted by having few donors. Despite large depth, sorted-subset datasets appeared incompletely sequenced.

Assay: immunoSEQ multiplex PCR; the TCRdb copy retains only in-frame clones and omits some. The sample holds roughly 1,800,000 clones, around 96% seen once. As defined, naive CD8 cells were CD45RO-negative and positively selected for CCR7, with terminally differentiated effector memory CD45RA+ cells excluded. The chain is built from TRBV19 and TRBJ2-2; no reliable D call. The TCR sequence derives from a man in his late teens or twenties in good health. Sequenced material: naive CD8+ T cells sorted from blood. The CDR3 nucleotides are TGTGCCAGCGAAGACGGGGAGCTGTTTTTT. Amino acid sequence: CASEDGELFF. The complete variable domain, with remaining parts taken from reference TRBV19 and TRBJ2-2, reads DGGITQSPKYLFRKEGQNVTLSCEQNLNHDAMYWYRQDPGQGLRLIYYSQIVNDFQKGDIAEGYSVSREKKESFPLTVTSAQKNPTAFYLCASEDGELFFGEGSRLTVL.